What follows is one T cell receptor (beta chain) and its context. Its antigen is currently unknown. This CDR3 comprises 17 residues. Germline CDR1 MDHEN, CDR2 SYDVKM. Trimming cost V 5 bases and J 6 bases, with 25 bases left between them. This sample is part of a study of OX40 agonist ivuxolimab in advanced cancers. Looking at the study overall: Enrolled patients in dose escalation had cancers that were hepatocellular carcinoma, melanoma, renal cell or head and neck cancer. Prior therapy, whether anti-PD-1, anti-PD-L1 or anti-CTLA-4, was allowed, and roughly 41% had some.

The method was immunoSEQ multiplex PCR; TCRdb's version includes in-frame clones alone and lacks a portion of them. This sample has nearly 80,000 clones, with around 85% found just once. Whole-study results and caveats: The CD4+ and CD8+ T cells in the blood had expanded clonally by week 6 at 0.1 to 3.0 mg/kg.

This TCR was recovered from an adult with an advanced solid tumor such as melanoma, head and neck, liver or kidney cancer. The sample consisted of CD4+ or CD8+ T cells sorted from blood, taken in a trial of the OX40 agonist ivuxolimab. The chain combines TRBV28 with TRBJ1-2, with D unresolved. The CDR3 here is CASSPLQLWNKVDGYTF. The CDR3 bases are TGTGCCAGCAGTCCCCTTCAACTTTGGAACAAGGTGGATGGCTACACCTTC.